The present entry profiles one T cell receptor beta chain with its context. Its antigen is undetermined. Germline CDR1 reads MNHEY; CDR2 reads SMNVEV (reference sequence). The V and J ends lost 8 bases and 3 bases, in that order; junction bases with no gene match: 16. This CDR3 is 18 amino acids long. These data are taken from a study of shared clonotypes between healthy human individuals. The wider study: With ages of 18 to 49, the donors were two women and a few men.

The protocol was immunoSEQ multiplex PCR, while the TCRdb copy is restricted to in-frame clones and leaves out a portion. The table records millions of clones, 85% to 95% of them present only once. Overall study findings and caveats: Generation of non-shared clonotypes was less probable than generation of clonotypes shared by all four donors. Sharing of clonotypes among donors was expected to vary with sequencing depth. Generally, estimated richness proved larger in naive subsets than it did in memory subsets.

The sequencing sample was made of naive CD4+ T cells sorted from blood. Subset indicated: CD45RA+ positively selected. The chain joins TRBV27 to TRBJ1-6; 7 bases match TRBD1. This TCR derives from a man between 18 and 29 years old in good health. The CDR3 coding sequence is TGTGCCAGCGGCCCAATGACAGGGATAATAGACTATAATTCACCCCTCCACTTT. This encodes CASGPMTGIIDYNSPLHF.